This T cell receptor beta chain originates from a study of Siglec-9 on CD8 T cells in melanoma. Overall study results and limits: An effector memory CD8+ subset marked by Siglec-9 reportedly appeared to gather in melanoma.

CDR3 size: 15 residues. V was cut by 0 bases and J by 8 bases, with 16 bases left in between. CDR1 is LGHNA and CDR2 is YNFKEQ in the germline V gene. Sequencing was performed with immunoSEQ multiplex PCR; in TCRdb, only in-frame clones are kept and a portion is missing. The sample contains about 36,000 clones, around 81% of which appear only once. Turning to this clone: Its antigen is not identified.

Specimen: Siglec-9- CD8+ T cells sorted from blood. The clonotype comes from a human donor in good health. This chain uses TRBV4-2 with TRBJ1-2; TRBD1 might be the D (5 bases). CDR3 in DNA: TGTGCCAGCAGCCAAGAGGGTTTTGGGCAGGGCGGCTACACCTTC. Translation gives CASSQEGFGQGGYTF.